A single sample gave rise to the 27 T cell receptor beta chains below, sequenced in a study of post-analysis software for immune sequencing data. Notes on the study in general: Elevated frequency relative to controls characterized roughly 5 TRBV segments in patients, TRBV5-6, TRBV5-1 and TRBV20-1 among them.

No antigen is known for these receptors. The library was made from cDNA and included unique molecular identifiers. TCRdb analysed the PCR reads with MiXCR anew, one entry per CDR3 protein. The sample holds roughly 410,000 distinct CDR3 sequences; roughly 38% are singletons and the top ten take 13%. Sequenced input: blood. The receptors were sampled from a girl aged 10-17 years with multiple sclerosis.

Remarks on this clonotype: A read error may be the cause here, since a much bigger clone is one base away. The rearrangement links TRBV4-1 to TRBJ2-1, with 8 bases lining up with TRBD1. The J call is uncertain, as TRBJ2-7 better fits the DNA end. The V gene's germline CDR1 is MGHRA and CDR2 YSYEKL. CDR3 length: 14 residues. The CDR3: CVSSPGQATYEQYF. The CDR3 DNA reads as TGCGTCAGCAGCCCGGGACAGGCCACCTACGAGCAGTACTTC.

In its sample, this clonotype was seen a few times. The rearrangement uses TRBV7-6 and TRBJ2-3; tentative D call: TRBD1 (5 bases). This CDR3 region has 14 residues. Germline V gives CDR1 SGHVS, CDR2 FNYEAQ. The V gene lost 6 bases and the J gene lost 5 bases, with 15 bases spanning the gap. CDR3 loop: CASSPNQGKDTQYF. CDR3 DNA: TGTGCCAGCAGTCCAAACCAGGGCAAAGATACGCAGTATTTT.

The rearrangement links TRBV12-3 or TRBV12-4 to TRBJ1-4; a possible D gene is TRBD1 (5 bases). CDR3 length: 13 amino acids. V shed 6 bases and J shed 7 bases, with 12 bases lying between them. CDR3 loop: CASSPPGSEKLFF. In DNA, the CDR3 is TGTGCCAGCAGCCCTCCAGGGAGTGAAAAACTGTTTTTT.

This clonotype was seen more than once but under ten times. The V gene is TRBV11-1, the J gene TRBJ1-2; the match to TRBD1 covers 7 bases. This CDR3 region has 13 residues. J lost 10 bases, V lost 5 bases, and 10 bases had no gene match. The germline V gene encodes CDR1 SGHAT and CDR2 FQDESV (reference sequence). The CDR3 coding sequence is TGTGCCAGCAGCCGTACAGGGGCTATGGACTACACCTTC. Translated, it gives CASSRTGAMDYTF. Looking up the rest from reference TRBV11-1 and TRBJ1-2 gives the full variable domain: EAEVAQSPRYKITEKSQAVAFWCDPISGHATLYWYRQILGQGPELLVQFQDESVVDDSQLPKDRFSAERLKGVDSTLKIQPAELGDSAMYLCASSRTGAMDYTFGSGTRLTVV.

This clonotype showed up just a few times. This chain connects TRBV5-5 to TRBJ2-3; weak D call: TRBD1 (6 bases). The CDR3 consists of 17 residues. V shed 1 base and J shed 5 bases, with 20 bases lying between them. Per the germline V gene, CDR1 is SGHKS and CDR2 is YYEKEE (reference sequence). The CDR3: CASSLSYLRGWGDTQYF. CDR3 DNA sequence: TGTGCCAGCAGCTTGTCGTATCTCAGGGGCTGGGGAGATACGCAGTATTTT.

V usage is TRBV29-1 and J usage is TRBJ1-3; the D is unclear. The V and J ends lost 4 bases and 4 bases respectively, with 14 bases between them. CDR1 is SQVTM and CDR2 is ANQGSEA in the germline V gene. The CDR3 extends over 14 amino acids. CDR3 nucleotide sequence: TGCAGCGTTGTTCTTGTAGTGTCGGGAAACACCATATATTTT. Amino acids: CSVVLVVSGNTIYF.

V gene TRBV18 combines with J gene TRBJ2-7, with D perhaps matching TRBD1 or TRBD2 (7 bases each). The germline V and J ends were trimmed by 3 bases and 5 bases, with 17 bases remaining between them. This CDR3 contains 15 residues. The V gene's germline CDR1 is KGHSH and CDR2 LQKENI. CDR3 coding DNA: TGTGCCAGCTCACCCAATACAGGGGAGGGGAACGAGCAGTACTTC. Encoded protein: CASSPNTGEGNEQYF.

In regard to this clonotype: The junction departs from germline at one end; a sequencing error may be responsible. This sequence joins TRBV7-3 and TRBJ2-1; perhaps TRBD2 as D (7 bases). Germline V gene sequence: CDR1 SGHTA, CDR2 FQGTGA. This CDR3 is built from 17 residues. The CDR3 is CAGSLMPGGRGYNEQFF. CDR3 in DNA: TGTGCCGGCAGCTTAATGCCGGGGGGAAGGGGGTACAATGAGCAGTTCTTC.

Only one count was recorded for this clonotype. Mismatch with germline at one junction end may stem from a read error. The chain has TRBV4-2 and TRBJ2-4; perhaps TRBD1 as D (8 bases). The V gene's germline CDR1 is LGHNA and CDR2 YNFKEQ. The CDR3 totals 15 residues. Here the CDR3 DNA reads TGTGCCAGCAGCCGAGCGGGACAGGAAAAAAAGACCCAGGACTTC. It translates to CASSRAGQEKKTQDF.

There are a few counts of this clonotype. A much larger clonotype is one base distant, so this may be a read error. This chain joins TRBV12-3 or TRBV12-4 and TRBJ1-5, with D tentatively TRBD1 (5 bases). The ends were cut back, 5 bases at V and 7 bases at J, with 12 bases in the middle. This CDR3 has 13 amino acids. The CDR3 region has the DNA TGTGCCAGCAGTACCAACGGGGACCAGCCCCAGCATTTT. Residues: CASSTNGDQPQHF.

This clonotype was seen a single time. The chain recombines TRBV20-1 with TRBJ2-1; D is unresolved. The CDR3 is made up of 15 amino acids. Germline V lookup: CDR1 DFQATT, CDR2 SNEGSKA (reference sequence). V was trimmed by 1 base and J by 4 bases, leaving 14 bases between them. The CDR3 protein is CSARGESGIYNEQFF. The DNA for the CDR3 is TGCAGTGCTAGAGGCGAGAGTGGGATATACAATGAGCAGTTCTTC.

The J gene is TRBJ2-5, the V gene TRBV20-1, with 7 bases lining up with TRBD2. The CDR3 consists of 13 residues. Trimming removed 7 bases from V and 5 bases from J; junction bases left unmatched: 10. Germline CDR1 reads DFQATT; CDR2 reads SNEGSKA (reference sequence). The CDR3 nucleotides read TGCAGTGTCGTAGGACTAGGGGTGGAGACCCAGTACTTC. Residues: CSVVGLGVETQYF.

The chain uses TRBV20-1 and TRBJ2-1, with TRBD2 matching over 7 bases. The germline gives CDR1 DFQATT, CDR2 SNEGSKA (reference sequence). The CDR3 is 16 amino acids. V dropped 5 bases and J dropped 1; count of bases not matched to a gene: 11. CDR3 sequence reads: CSAGGGFGRSYNEQFF. Written as DNA, the CDR3 is TGCAGTGCTGGGGGGGGTTTCGGAAGGTCCTACAATGAGCAGTTCTTC.

The sample holds one count of this clonotype. Here the CDR3 DNA reads TGTGCCATCAGTGTTGGGGACACTATCACAGATACGCAGTATTTT. Translated, it gives CAISVGDTITDTQYF. The chain employs TRBV10-3 and TRBJ2-3; D is possibly TRBD1 (6 bases). The CDR3 contains 15 residues. The germline CDR1 and CDR2 sequences are ENHRY and SYGVKD. With 4 bases removed from V and 2 bases from J, the gap between germline ends came to 13 bases.

V and J are TRBV7-2 and TRBJ1-5, with unresolved D. The germline V gene encodes CDR1 SGHTA and CDR2 FQGNSA. The CDR3 runs 14 residues. Trimming stripped 5 bases from V and 5 bases from J, with 13 bases between. The CDR3 nucleotides are TGTGCCAGCAGCCTTAGATGGGTAGATCAGCCCCAGCATTTT. It specifies CASSLRWVDQPQHF.

V gene TRBV12-3 or TRBV12-4 combines with J gene TRBJ1-1, with 7 bases matching TRBD1. CDR3 length equals 15 residues. Germline trimming cut 5 bases from V and 0 bases from J; bases unmatched to any gene: 6. CDR3 residues: CASSPSGQMNTEAFF. In DNA, the CDR3 is TGTGCCAGCAGTCCATCGGGACAGATGAACACTGAAGCTTTCTTT.

This clonotype showed up just a few times. This CDR3 is CSAPELRGTYEQYF. CDR3 DNA: TGCAGTGCTCCTGAACTGAGGGGGACCTACGAGCAGTACTTC. This chain joins TRBV20-1 and TRBJ2-7; D might be TRBD1 (6 bases). Germline V gene lookup returns CDR1 DFQATT and CDR2 SNEGSKA (reference sequence). The CDR3 is 14 residues long. The ends were cut back, 5 bases at V and 2 bases at J, with 16 bases in the middle.

In its sample, this clonotype was seen a few times. The J gene is TRBJ2-7, the V gene TRBV7-8; D remains unclear. CDR3 size: 12 residues. Trimming took off 5 bases at V and 5 bases at J, with 10 bases between the two ends. The V gene's germline CDR1 is SGHVS and CDR2 FQNEAQ. CDR3 bases: TGTGCCAGCAGCCAGGACCGTGACGAGCAGTACTTC. Protein sequence: CASSQDRDEQYF.

This clonotype turned up a few times. This sequence joins TRBV9 and TRBJ1-1; D unclear. Trimming left V 0 bases short and J 5 bases short, with 8 bases between. This CDR3 has 13 residues. The germline CDR1 and CDR2 sequences are SGDLS and YYNGEE. CDR3 protein: CASSVGDWTEAFF. The DNA of the CDR3 is TGTGCCAGCAGCGTAGGGGATTGGACTGAAGCTTTCTTT.

The J gene is TRBJ1-2, the V gene TRBV4-1; D gene uncertain. Germline assignment: CDR1 MGHRA and CDR2 YSYEKL. The CDR3 spans 14 residues. Trimming took off 5 bases at V and 0 bases at J, with 10 bases between the two ends. CDR3 residues: CASSKTVANYGYTF. DNA of the CDR3: TGCGCCAGCAGCAAGACGGTTGCTAACTATGGCTACACCTTC.

This rearrangement joins TRBV7-2 to TRBJ2-5; weak D call: TRBD1 (5 bases). The J call may be mistaken, given a closer DNA end match to TRBJ2-7. In germline, CDR1 is SGHTA, CDR2 FQGNSA. This CDR3 is built from 14 residues. CDR3 sequence reads: CASSWGRVEPEQYF. The CDR3 coding sequence is TGTGCCAGCAGCTGGGGCAGGGTGGAACCCGAGCAGTACTTC.

The genes are TRBV12-3 or TRBV12-4 and TRBJ2-5; D assignment may be TRBD1 or TRBD2 (5 bases each). The V and J ends lost 8 bases and 11 bases respectively, with 18 bases between them. The CDR3 runs to 12 residues. As DNA, the CDR3 is TGTGCCAGCGGCCTTTTAAGGGACGGGCAGTACTTC. This gives the protein CASGLLRDGQYF.

This chain uses TRBV3-1 with TRBJ1-2; 7 bases fit TRBD1. Trimming cost V 4 bases and J 8 bases; bases outside gene matches: 7. The germline V gene has CDR1 LGHDT and CDR2 YNNKEL (reference sequence). The CDR3 has 13 amino acids. Here the CDR3 DNA reads TGTGCCAGCAGCCGGGGACAGCCTGCCGGCTACACCTTC. It specifies CASSRGQPAGYTF.

The chain uses TRBV3-1 and TRBJ1-2, with a possible D match to TRBD1 (5 bases). The V end lost 0 bases, the J end lost 3 bases, and 11 bases lay between the germline ends. Germline-derived CDR1 and CDR2 are LGHDT and YNNKEL (reference sequence). This CDR3 has 15 amino acids. CDR3 residues: CASSQEVEGHYGYTF. CDR3 sequence (DNA): TGTGCCAGCAGCCAAGAAGTAGAGGGACACTATGGCTACACCTTC.

The V call is TRBV5-1, the J call TRBJ2-7; a possible D gene is TRBD1 (5 bases). Per germline, CDR1 SGHRS and CDR2 YFSETQ. CDR3 size: 13 residues. Trimming took 4 bases from V and 2 from J, leaving 10 bases between them. The CDR3 loop reads CASSRTGTYEQYF. DNA for the CDR3: TGCGCCAGCAGCAGAACAGGTACCTACGAGCAGTACTTC.

The chain carries TRBV20-1 and TRBJ2-3, with 8 bases fitting TRBD1. V dropped 5 bases and J dropped 3; count of bases not matched to a gene: 1. Germline V gene sequence: CDR1 DFQATT, CDR2 SNEGSKA (reference sequence). The CDR3 covers 12 residues. The CDR3 region has the DNA TGCAGTGCTGGACAGGGAACAGATACGCAGTATTTT. The encoded protein is CSAGQGTDTQYF.

V gene TRBV6-6 combines with J gene TRBJ2-3; possible D gene TRBD1, 5 bases. The germline V gene encodes CDR1 MNHNY and CDR2 SVGAGI (reference sequence). The germline V and J ends were trimmed by 5 bases and 4 bases, with 13 bases remaining between them. This CDR3 has 14 amino acids. CDR3 in DNA: TGTGCCAGCAGTCGACAGAGAAGGGCAGATACGCAGTATTTT. The encoded protein is CASSRQRRADTQYF.